The clone carrying this TCR beta chain occurred many times. Its antigen remains unidentified. The sample originates from a study of T cells in Graves' hyperthyroidism and ophthalmopathy. Study background: Peripheral blood was acquired at first diagnosis, ahead of any therapy whatsoever. Findings and limits, study-wide: Blood also carried most thyroid clonotypes expanded above 0.001.

Per germline, CDR1 MNHNS and CDR2 SASEGT. The V segment lost 7 bases and the J segment 7 bases; nucleotides outside the gene matches: 6. The CDR3 is 15 residues long. Amplification targeted TCR beta CDR3 regions from RNA transcripts. The TCR CDR3 first-round RT-PCR relied on the HTBI primer set. One entry per CDR3 protein, called by TCRdb with MiXCR from the multiplex PCR reads. The sample lists almost 350,000 distinct CDR3 sequences, roughly 18% occurring once. From more than 9 ml of fresh peripheral blood, PBMCs were isolated. The source of this sequence is a woman aged 40 to 50 with Graves' ophthalmopathy. Material: blood. The chain combines TRBV6-1 with TRBJ2-2; TRBD2 matches at 13 bases. The CDR3 sequence is CASTWGLAGIGELFF. The CDR3 DNA reads TGTGCCAGCACCTGGGGACTAGCGGGAATCGGGGAGCTGTTTTTT.